This T cell receptor (beta chain) was obtained from a study of radiotherapy plus CTLA-4 blockade in lung cancer. CDR1 is SGHRS and CDR2 is YFSETQ in the germline V gene. V dropped 3 bases and J dropped 2 bases, with 12 bases sitting between them. The CDR3 totals 14 residues. The data were produced by immunoSEQ multiplex PCR, yet TCRdb's version contains in-frame clones alone and is incomplete. The sample holds around 70,000 clones, around 81% seen once. This specimen was peripheral blood, taken from a patient treated with radiotherapy plus ipilimumab. The TCR originated in a human donor with non-small cell lung cancer who had a partial response to radiotherapy plus ipilimumab. The chain uses TRBV5-1 and TRBJ2-7; a possible D gene is TRBD1 (6 bases). The CDR3 coding sequence is TGCGCCAGCAGCTCCCGGACAGAAGCCTACGAGCAGTACTTC. This codes for CASSSRTEAYEQYF. Full variable domain (remainder filled in from reference TRBV5-1 and TRBJ2-7): KAGVTQTPRYLIKTRGQQVTLSCSPISGHRSVSWYQQTPGQGLQFLFEYFSETQRNKGNFPGRFSGRQFSNSRSEMNVSTLELGDSALYLCASSSRTEAYEQYFGPGTRLTVT.